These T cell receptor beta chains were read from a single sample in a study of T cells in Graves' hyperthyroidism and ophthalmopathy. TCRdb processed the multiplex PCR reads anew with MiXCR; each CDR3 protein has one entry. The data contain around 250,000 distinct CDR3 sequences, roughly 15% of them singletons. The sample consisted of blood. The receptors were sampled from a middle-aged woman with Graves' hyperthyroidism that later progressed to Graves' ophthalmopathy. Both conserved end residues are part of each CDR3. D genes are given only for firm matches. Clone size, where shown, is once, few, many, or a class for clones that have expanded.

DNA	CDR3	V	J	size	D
TGCAGTGCTAGTGCAGGGATGAATCCAAACTCACCCCTCCACTTT	CSASAGMNPNSPLHF	TRBV20-1	TRBJ1-6	few	.
TGTGCCAGCAGTGAAGAGGTAGCGCGGGAGACCCAGTACTTC	CASSEEVARETQYF	TRBV7-8	TRBJ2-5	.	.
TGTGCCAGCAGTTACTACGGACTAGCGGGAGTGGGAACCGGGGAGCTGTTTTTT	CASSYYGLAGVGTGELFF	TRBV6-2/TRBV6-3	TRBJ2-2	many	TRBD2
TGTGCCAGCAGCGTAGGCAGCTACTACGAGCAGTACTTC	CASSVGSYYEQYF	TRBV9	TRBJ2-7	medium-sized	.
TGTGCCAGCTCACCATCCGCAGGGCCCTCTGGAAACACCATATATTTT	CASSPSAGPSGNTIYF	TRBV18	TRBJ1-3	many	.
TGTGCCAGCAGCTCCTTGGACCAGCCTGATACGCAGTATTTT	CASSSLDQPDTQYF	TRBV7-3	TRBJ2-3	many	.
TGTGCCAGCAAAACAGGGGGCTCCTATAATTCACCCCTCCACTTT	CASKTGGSYNSPLHF	TRBV6-1	TRBJ1-6	.	TRBD1
TGTGCCAGCAGGACTAGCGGGAGAAATGAGCAGTTCTTC	CASRTSGRNEQFF	TRBV11-2	TRBJ2-1	.	TRBD2
TGCAGTGCTGAGCCGCCCCACTGGGGGTCGCAGTATTTT	CSAEPPHWGSQYF	TRBV20-1	TRBJ2-3	few	.
TGTGCCAGCAGCTTAGTAAATATTGAAGCTTTCTTT	CASSLVNIEAFF	TRBV11-2	TRBJ1-1	.	.
TGCGCCAGCAGCTCCCGAGGGGGAGGGGATGAGCAGTTCTTC	CASSSRGGGDEQFF	TRBV5-1	TRBJ2-1	many	.
TGTGCCAGCACCCAAGCGAGGGGCGGGACTGAGTACTTC	CASTQARGGTEYF	TRBV12-3/TRBV12-4	TRBJ2-5	.	.
TGTGCCTGGAGTGGGCAGGGAAATCAGCCCCAGCATTTT	CAWSGQGNQPQHF	TRBV30	TRBJ1-5	many	.
TGTGCCAGCAGCCAAGACCTACAGGGATACAATGAGCAGTTCTTC	CASSQDLQGYNEQFF	TRBV3-1	TRBJ2-1	many	.
TGTGCCAGTAGTATAGATACCGGGGGCTATGGCTACACCTTC	CASSIDTGGYGYTF	TRBV19	TRBJ1-2	few	.
TGTGCCAGCTGGACAGGCGGGGATCAGCCCCAGCATTTT	CASWTGGDQPQHF	TRBV6-1	TRBJ1-5	.	TRBD1
TGTGCCACAGGGGTCCGCTTTCACTTCACTGAAGCTTTCTTT	CATGVRFHFTEAFF	TRBV7-6	TRBJ1-1	many	.
TGTGCCAGCAGCTCTCCTAGGGACCTTTACAATGAGCAGTTCTTC	CASSSPRDLYNEQFF	TRBV7-9	TRBJ2-1	many	.
TGCGCCAGCAGCTCACAGGACAGCGGGGAGCTGTTTTTT	CASSSQDSGELFF	TRBV5-1	TRBJ2-2	many	.
TGCGCCAGCAGCTTGGGTGACAGCGGTACCCTCCACTTT	CASSLGDSGTLHF	TRBV5-1	TRBJ1-6	many	.
TGTGCCAGCAGCTGGAACCCCGGGACTAGCAGGTGCCACAATGAGCAGTTCTTC	CASSWNPGTSRCHNEQFF	TRBV11-2	TRBJ2-1	.	TRBD2
TGTGCCAGCAACTCCTACTCTCAGCAGTTCTTC	CASNSYSQQFF	TRBV7-2	TRBJ2-1	many	.
TGTGCCAGCAGCTTAGCGGACCGACTAGCGGGAGGGCCGGATACGCAGTATTTT	CASSLADRLAGGPDTQYF	TRBV7-9	TRBJ2-3	many	TRBD2
TGTGCCAGCAGTGTACATTACCTGGAGACCCAGTACTTC	CASSVHYLETQYF	TRBV28	TRBJ2-5	.	.
TGTGCCAGCAGACTGATTGGCCCAGGAGGCGAGCAGTACTTC	CASRLIGPGGEQYF	TRBV6-2/TRBV6-3	TRBJ2-7	many	.
TGTGCCAGTAGTCACAATTCCGCTTTTGGCTACACCTTC	CASSHNSAFGYTF	TRBV19	TRBJ1-2	few	.
TGTGCCAGCAGCCTCGAGTTACCCCGGGACAGGGGGAAGGGGTATGAGCAGTTCTTC	CASSLELPRDRGKGYEQFF	TRBV2	TRBJ2-1	many	TRBD1
TGTGCTAGCAGCTTAGACACCAACCTTTACAATGAGCAGTTCTTC	CASSLDTNLYNEQFF	TRBV7-7	TRBJ2-1	once	.
TGTGCCAACAGGGACACCCCCTGGACAGGTTTCTTCACAGATACGCAGTATTTT	CANRDTPWTGFFTDTQYF	TRBV6-2/TRBV6-3	TRBJ2-3	few	TRBD1
TGTGCCAGTACTTGGGGGCGGACTGAAGCTTTCTTT	CASTWGRTEAFF	TRBV19	TRBJ1-1	many	.
TGTGCCAGCAGTTCCGACCCTTACTCACGGCAAGGCTACACCTTC	CASSSDPYSRQGYTF	TRBV6-1	TRBJ1-2	many	.
TGTGCCAGCAGTTTACGGGACGCTACCTCCTACGAGCAGTACTTC	CASSLRDATSYEQYF	TRBV28	TRBJ2-7	many	.
TGTGCCAGCTTAAAGGGCCTGTTAGCCAAAAACATTCAGTACTTC	CASLKGLLAKNIQYF	TRBV2	TRBJ2-4	many	.
TGTGCCAGCAGCCCGCGGCATCCTTCCGACGAGCAGTACTTC	CASSPRHPSDEQYF	TRBV2	TRBJ2-7	many	.
TGTGCCAGCAGCCTCGGTCCGGCCCAGAGCGAGCAGTACTTC	CASSLGPAQSEQYF	TRBV7-2	TRBJ2-7	few	.
TGTGCCAGCAGCGGACCTTATAGGTCCAATGAGCAGTTCTTC	CASSGPYRSNEQFF	TRBV11-2	TRBJ2-1	many	.
TGTGCCAGCAGTTTCGTCACTCCCGGGAGGGCTTTCTTT	CASSFVTPGRAFF	TRBV12-3/TRBV12-4	TRBJ1-1	many	.
TGTGCCAGCAGTTTATTAGGGGGCAATCAGCCCCAGCATTTT	CASSLLGGNQPQHF	TRBV12-3/TRBV12-4	TRBJ1-5	many	.
TGTGCCAGCAGCCGGGGACAGGGTACCGGGGAGCTGTTTTTT	CASSRGQGTGELFF	TRBV3-1	TRBJ2-2	many	TRBD1
TGTGCCAGCAGCCAGACCCCTAGCGGGAGTAGCAACGAGCAGTACTTC	CASSQTPSGSSNEQYF	TRBV4-2	TRBJ2-7	.	TRBD2
TGTGCCTGCAGCCCCCTCGGAAGCGGGCAGGTTGACACCGGGGAGCTGTTTTTT	CACSPLGSGQVDTGELFF	TRBV9	TRBJ2-2	.	.
TGCAGCGTTGAAGGATGGCAGACTACCTCTGGAAACACCATATATTTT	CSVEGWQTTSGNTIYF	TRBV29-1	TRBJ1-3	.	.
TGTGCCAGCAGTTTAGTGTCGACAGGGGGCAATCAGCCCCAGCATTTT	CASSLVSTGGNQPQHF	TRBV27	TRBJ1-5	many	TRBD1
TGTGCCTGGAGTCGGGGGGTTGTTAATGGAAAACTGTTTTTT	CAWSRGVVNGKLFF	TRBV30	TRBJ1-4	few	.
TGCAGTGCTAGAGACCCCACAGGGACGATTGTTTCACCCCTCCACTTT	CSARDPTGTIVSPLHF	TRBV20-1	TRBJ1-6	many	.
TGTGCCAGCAGTTACTCGAACAGGGGGCGGACAGATACGCAGTATTTT	CASSYSNRGRTDTQYF	TRBV6-6	TRBJ2-3	many	TRBD1
TGTGCCAGCACCCGACTAGCGGGAGTAGGTGGCACAGATACGCAGTATTTT	CASTRLAGVGGTDTQYF	TRBV6-1	TRBJ2-3	many	TRBD2
TGCAGCGTTGAAATGAACCGCTATGGCTACACCTTC	CSVEMNRYGYTF	TRBV29-1	TRBJ1-2	many	.
TGTGCCAGCAGCTGGGAGGGACTAGGACACAATGAGCAGTTCTTC	CASSWEGLGHNEQFF	TRBV7-6	TRBJ2-1	many	TRBD2
TGTGCCAGCAGCCATGGAGGCCCTGGGGCCAACGTCCTGACTTTC	CASSHGGPGANVLTF	TRBV7-3	TRBJ2-6	.	.
TGTGCCAGCAGAACGGGCCTTCTCCAAGAGACCCAGTACTTC	CASRTGLLQETQYF	TRBV27	TRBJ2-5	many	.
TGTGCCAGCAGCCGTCCCCGGACAGGGGGAGTGACAGATACGCAGTATTTT	CASSRPRTGGVTDTQYF	TRBV7-9	TRBJ2-3	many	TRBD1
TGTGCCAGCAGGGCCGCGGTTTGGGGAGACCGTTACGAGCAGTACTTC	CASRAAVWGDRYEQYF	TRBV28	TRBJ2-7	many	.
TGTGCCAGCAGTTACGGCGGAACCCCTTACAATGAGCATTTCTTC	CASSYGGTPYNEHFF	TRBV6-2/TRBV6-3	TRBJ2-1	once	.